This T cell receptor beta chain was recorded in a study of blood T cell repertoires in COVID-19. Background on the study: Italy, Spain and the United States were the sources of the convalescent and acute COVID-19 samples.

The method was immunoSEQ multiplex PCR; TCRdb's version includes in-frame clones alone and lacks a portion of them. Of 250,000 to 350,000 clones in the sample, approximately 90% are singletons; the top ten hold 2% to 2.5%. After removal of 5 bases from V and 6 bases from J, the junction contained 16 bases not matched to a gene. Germline loops: CDR1 MNHEY, CDR2 SMNVEV (reference sequence). This CDR3 is 17 amino acids long. Patients of the Seattle cohort, enrolled during active infection, were followed longitudinally. Sequencing input: peripheral blood. The sequence was obtained from a woman aged 25 to 39 with COVID-19, enrolled during active disease. The rearrangement uses TRBV27 and TRBJ2-3; 8 bases line up with TRBD2. The CDR3 coding sequence is TGTGCCAGCAGTCGAAAGGGTGGCGGGAGGAACGTGGATACGCAGTATTTT. Protein product: CASSRKGGGRNVDTQYF.